This is a list of T cell receptor beta chains from one sample in a study of identical twins. TCRdb reanalysed the 5' RACE reads using MiXCR and keeps one entry per CDR3 protein. The sample has a few hundred thousand distinct CDR3 sequences; 9% to 10% are singletons. The data also belong to a second study, concerning yellow fever vaccine responses in identical twins.

The material sequenced was PBMCs. The receptors here all came from a woman between 18 and 30 years old in good health. The CDR3 runs from the conserved cysteine through the conserved F or W. D genes are given only for firm matches. Clone size is stated in some rows and not others, as once, few, many or a class when expanded.

v_call,clone_size,d_call,j_call,cdr3_nt,cdr3_aa
TRBV3-1,few,-,TRBJ1-3,TGTGCCAGCAGCCCCCCAGGGGACACCATATATTTT,CASSPPGDTIYF
TRBV28,many,-,TRBJ1-4,TGTGCCAGCAGTTTAGGAATAAGATTAACTAATGAAAAACTGTTTTTT,CASSLGIRLTNEKLFF
TRBV29-1,-,-,TRBJ2-7,TGCAGCGTTGGGGGTATAGGGGGGTCCTACGAGCAGTACTTC,CSVGGIGGSYEQYF
TRBV2,-,TRBD1,TRBJ1-4,TGTGCCAGCAGAGCCGGGACAGGGGATGAAAAACTGTTTTTT,CASRAGTGDEKLFF
TRBV29-1,many,TRBD1,TRBJ1-1,TGCAGCGTGAGGACAGGGAACACTGAAGCTTTCTTT,CSVRTGNTEAFF
TRBV5-1,-,-,TRBJ2-1,TGCGCCAGCAGCTTGGCGGTGGTAGCAGCAAGCAATGAGCAGTTCTTC,CASSLAVVAASNEQFF
TRBV7-6,few,-,TRBJ2-7,TGTGCCAGCAGCTTGGGATTTCACCCCTACGAGCAGTACTTC,CASSLGFHPYEQYF
TRBV11-2,-,-,TRBJ2-7,TGTGCCAGCAGGTCGCCGGGACGGAAGACCTACGAGCAGTACTTC,CASRSPGRKTYEQYF
TRBV6-1,few,-,TRBJ2-5,TGTGCCAGTGGCGCGGCCGGCCAAGAGACCCAGTACTTC,CASGAAGQETQYF
TRBV6-1,many,-,TRBJ2-1,TGTGCCAGCAGTGAGGGGGCCAGGCAGTTCTTC,CASSEGARQFF
TRBV2,-,-,TRBJ2-5,TGTGCCAGCGCAGGACGGTCCCAGTACTTC,CASAGRSQYF
TRBV11-2,many,TRBD2,TRBJ2-1,TGTGCCAGCACCCCGGGACTAGCTAACTACAATGAGCAGTTCTTC,CASTPGLANYNEQFF
TRBV4-3,few,TRBD2,TRBJ2-7,TGCGCCAGCAGCCAAGATCTAGCGGCAAACTACGAGCAGTACTTC,CASSQDLAANYEQYF
TRBV20-1,-,-,TRBJ2-1,TGCAGTGCTAGAGGGGAGGACAATGAGCAGTTCTTC,CSARGEDNEQFF
TRBV12-5,many,TRBD2,TRBJ2-1,TGTGCTAGTGGTATAGTCTCATTTAGCGGGAGGGGGTACAATGAGCAGTTCTTC,CASGIVSFSGRGYNEQFF
TRBV28,many,TRBD1,TRBJ2-1,TGTGCCAGCAGCGCGCCGGGACAGGGGTCATCTGAGCAGTTCTTC,CASSAPGQGSSEQFF
TRBV11-2,many,-,TRBJ2-1,TGTGCCAGCACCCAGGGGAGCTCCTACAATGAGCAGTTCTTC,CASTQGSSYNEQFF
TRBV12-3/TRBV12-4,many,-,TRBJ1-6,TGTGCCAGCTTCACGGGGAGGGTGCCCCTCCACTTT,CASFTGRVPLHF
TRBV7-8,many,-,TRBJ2-1,TGTGCCAGCCGCAACTTTAATGAGCAGTTCTTC,CASRNFNEQFF
TRBV5-5,few,-,TRBJ2-2,TGTGCCAGCAGCTTGATTGTCGGGGAGCTGTTTTTT,CASSLIVGELFF
TRBV7-2,many,-,TRBJ2-5,TGTGCCAGCAGCATCGGACAGAAAAATTCCCAAGAGACCCAGTACTTC,CASSIGQKNSQETQYF
TRBV5-1,few,-,TRBJ2-2,TGCGCCAGCAGCTTTTTCTCTACCTCGAACACCGGGGAGCTGTTTTTT,CASSFFSTSNTGELFF
TRBV10-3,-,TRBD1,TRBJ1-2,TGTGCCATCAGTGAATCCTCGGACAGGGGGCGAAGTTTTGGCTACACCTTC,CAISESSDRGRSFGYTF
TRBV20-1,many,TRBD2,TRBJ2-5,TGCAGTGCAAGGGGACTAGACAAACCAGAGACCCAGTACTTC,CSARGLDKPETQYF
TRBV7-9,few,TRBD2,TRBJ2-1,TGTGCCAGCAGCGCTAGGACTAGCGGGGATTACAATGAGCAGTTCTTC,CASSARTSGDYNEQFF
TRBV3-1,-,TRBD1,TRBJ2-5,TGTGCCTGCAGTCCGAGGGGGGACAGGGCATCACGGATGGAGACCCAGTACTTC,CACSPRGDRASRMETQYF
TRBV6-2/TRBV6-3,few,-,TRBJ2-5,TGTGCCAGCAGTTATGACGTTCAAGAGACCCAGTACTTC,CASSYDVQETQYF